This entry describes one T cell receptor beta chain. Its specificity is unknown. The CDR3 loop spans 11 amino acids. Looked up from germline, CDR1 is SGHTA and CDR2 is FQGTGA. After removal of 9 bases from V and 6 bases from J, the junction contained 5 bases not matched to a gene. The sample comes from a study of cytomegalovirus exposure and HLA in healthy donors. Regarding the study as a whole: Prediction of most subjects' HLA-A and HLA-B alleles by TCR beta sequences was reportedly accurate. A link between a missense DCLRE1C variant and TCR beta V- and J-gene trimming emerged from a later analysis. Among donors in an Asian-associated ancestry cluster, a later analysis reportedly found fewer N-insertions than the roughly 650-donor mean.

Though probably carrying unrecorded immune exposures, donors were nominally healthy at sampling. The PCR used 60 Vbeta and 13 Jbeta primers. Generated by immunoSEQ multiplex PCR, the TCRdb table keeps only in-frame clones and is missing some. The table counts about 55,000 clones; around 10% lies in the top ten. The chain has TRBV7-3 and TRBJ2-7; 7 nucleotides line up with TRBD1. Sequences were obtained from PBMCs. The clonotype comes from a man aged 50-60 years in good health and CMV-seropositive. CDR3 nucleotides: TGTGCCAGTAGACAGGGCTGCGAGCAGTACTTC. Amino acid sequence: CASRQGCEQYF.